This entry is about one TCR beta chain. This specimen belongs to a study of blood T cell repertoires in COVID-19. Study in general: Acute-phase and convalescent COVID-19 samples originated in the United States, Italy and Spain.

Enrollees, roughly 18 to 89 years old, lived in roughly 24 US areas. In assigning cohorts, the study relied on participant-reported clinical history. Under the authors' procedure: Counts of nucleated cells, estimated from reference gene primer amplification, were obtained. Data came from immunoSEQ multiplex PCR; TCRdb stores just in-frame clones and leaves some out. V and J calls and clone size follow that table, whereas D and trimming were derived from the DNA. The sample consists of roughly 360,000 clones, about 90% of them appearing once. Trimming left V 2 bases short and J 0 bases short, with 5 bases between. The V gene's germline CDR1 is SGHTS and CDR2 YDEGEE. This CDR3 has 13 amino acids.

The sequenced material came from PBMCs or T cells enriched from blood (not recorded which). The source of this sequence is a man aged 25-45 years who had recovered from COVID-19. This sequence joins TRBV5-8 and TRBJ1-1, with D uncertain. The CDR3 loop reads CASSFNMNTEAFF. In nucleotides, the CDR3 is TGTGCCAGCAGCTTTAACATGAACACTGAAGCTTTCTTT.